This TCR beta chain was profiled in a study of T cell responses to AZD1222 COVID-19 vaccine. Overall study results and limits: Mostly white British, mostly female donors; authors suggested clonal diversity may be underestimated.

The germline gives CDR1 SEHNR, CDR2 FQNEAQ (reference sequence). V shed 1 base and J shed 1 base, with 10 bases lying between them. The length of the CDR3 is 15 residues. To note about this clone: Its target is not known.

The data were produced by immunoSEQ multiplex PCR, yet TCRdb's version contains in-frame clones alone and is incomplete. The sample has more than 150,000 clones, 90% seen once. This specimen consisted of peripheral blood, obtained on day 0 of AZD1222 vaccination. V is TRBV7-9 and J is TRBJ2-5; the D is unclear. The sequence was obtained from an adult in good health. In DNA form, the CDR3 reads TGTGCCAGCAGCTTAGGGGCTGGCAGCCAAGAGACCCAGTACTTC. The encoded protein is CASSLGAGSQETQYF.